Listed below are T cell receptor beta chains from one sample, sequenced in a study of hypomethylating agent response in myelodysplastic syndrome. The assay was immunoSEQ multiplex PCR, and TCRdb's table has in-frame clones only and misses some. The sample lists several thousand clones, roughly 86% occurring once. Specimen: bone marrow, collected before or after starting hypomethylating agent treatment for myelodysplastic syndrome (not recorded which). The source is a human donor with myelodysplastic syndrome. Each CDR3 is given with its conserved first and last residue. A D gene is named only where the DNA matches it firmly. Not every row has a clone size; where given, it reads once, few, many or a size class.

D gene,J gene,clone size,CDR3 length,V gene,CDR3 protein,CDR3 DNA
-,TRBJ1-1,few,13,TRBV7-9,CASSRRENTEAFF,TGTGCCAGCAGCCGAAGGGAGAACACTGAAGCTTTCTTT
TRBD2,TRBJ2-1,-,12,TRBV14,CASSQLAAEQFF,TGTGCCAGCAGCCAACTAGCGGCCGAGCAGTTCTTC
TRBD2,TRBJ2-1,once,15,TRBV28,CASSLPAGDYNEQFF,TGTGCCAGCAGTTTACCAGCGGGGGACTACAATGAGCAGTTCTTC
-,TRBJ1-5,few,12,TRBV2,CASKGIGQPQHF,TGTGCCAGCAAGGGGATAGGGCAGCCCCAGCATTTT
-,TRBJ2-7,-,13,TRBV7-3,CASSSAGDWKQYF,TGTGCCAGCAGCTCCGCAGGCGATTGGAAGCAGTACTTC
-,TRBJ2-7,-,11,TRBV20-1,CSALTSYEQYF,TGCAGTGCGCTTACAAGCTACGAGCAGTACTTC
TRBD1,TRBJ2-5,once,14,TRBV2,CASNLGRGLETQYF,TGTGCCAGCAATTTGGGCAGGGGGCTGGAGACCCAGTACTTC
-,TRBJ2-5,once,16,TRBV19,CASSIGAVTSAQTQYF,TGTGCCAGTAGTATAGGGGCGGTGACGTCTGCGCAGACCCAGTACTTC
-,TRBJ1-4,-,14,TRBV10-3,CAIRDSDRDEKLFF,TGTGCCATCAGGGACTCCGATAGGGATGAAAAACTGTTTTTT
TRBD1,TRBJ1-4,-,15,TRBV11-3,CASSSPGTGYEKLFF,TGTGCCAGCAGCTCCCCGGGGACAGGCTATGAAAAACTGTTTTTT
-,TRBJ2-5,-,14,TRBV7-2,CASSLGARVETQYF,TGTGCCAGCAGCTTAGGGGCTAGAGTGGAGACCCAGTACTTC
-,TRBJ1-2,-,14,TRBV28,CATPSGPGHYGYTF,TGTGCCACTCCTTCCGGGCCAGGGCACTATGGCTACACCTTC
-,TRBJ2-3,-,15,TRBV11-1,CASSLGAGSTDTQYF,TGTGCCAGCAGCCTCGGAGCAGGGAGCACAGATACGCAGTATTTT
TRBD1,TRBJ2-1,-,13,TRBV5-1,CASSPTGIHEQFF,TGCGCCAGCAGCCCGACAGGGATTCATGAGCAGTTCTTC
TRBD1,TRBJ2-7,few,12,TRBV7-3,CASSFGTGKQYF,TGTGCCAGCAGCTTCGGGACAGGGAAGCAGTACTTC
TRBD2,TRBJ2-7,-,15,TRBV5-5,CASSLRGELSYEQYF,TGTGCCAGCAGCTTGCGGGGGGAGCTATCCTACGAGCAGTACTTC
-,TRBJ2-7,-,15,TRBV18,CASSPLDRWAEEQYF,TGTGCCAGCTCACCCCTCGACAGGTGGGCTGAGGAGCAGTACTTC
-,TRBJ1-1,-,13,TRBV5-1,CASSLAGANQAFF,TGCGCCAGCAGCTTGGCGGGGGCCAACCAGGCTTTCTTT